Sequencing of this TCR beta chain was carried out in a study of blood T cell repertoires in COVID-19. Produced via immunoSEQ multiplex PCR; TCRdb's table is partial and in-frame only. The sample carries about 390,000 clones, approximately 87% recorded once. Symptom resolution, clearance, or two negative PCRs marked donors in Cohort 3 as recovered. Germline loops: CDR1 MNHEY, CDR2 SVGAGI. The CDR3 consists of 12 residues. V lost 4 bases and J 8 bases, leaving 11 bases between the germline ends. This chain joins TRBV6-5 and TRBJ1-2; D is ambiguous. The sample consisted of PBMCs or T cells enriched from blood (not recorded which). This clonotype was sampled from a woman aged 45-60 years who had recovered from COVID-19. In DNA, the CDR3 is TGTGCCAGCAGTTCATACTTGGGCGGCTACACCTTC. Protein: CASSSYLGGYTF.